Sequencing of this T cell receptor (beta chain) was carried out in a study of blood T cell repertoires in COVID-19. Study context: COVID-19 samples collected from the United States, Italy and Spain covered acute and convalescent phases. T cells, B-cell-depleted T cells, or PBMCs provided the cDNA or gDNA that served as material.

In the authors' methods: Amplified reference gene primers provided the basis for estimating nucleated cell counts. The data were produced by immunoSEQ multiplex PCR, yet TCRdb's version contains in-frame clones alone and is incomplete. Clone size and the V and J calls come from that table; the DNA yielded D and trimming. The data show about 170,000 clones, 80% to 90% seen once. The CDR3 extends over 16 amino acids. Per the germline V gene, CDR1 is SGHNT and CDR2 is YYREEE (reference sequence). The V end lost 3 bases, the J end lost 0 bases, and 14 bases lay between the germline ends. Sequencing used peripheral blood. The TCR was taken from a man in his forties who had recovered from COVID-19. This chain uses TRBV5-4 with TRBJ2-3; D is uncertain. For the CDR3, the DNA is TGTGCCAGCAGCTCCTCGTGGGCAGTTAGCACAGATACGCAGTATTTT. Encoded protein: CASSSSWAVSTDTQYF.